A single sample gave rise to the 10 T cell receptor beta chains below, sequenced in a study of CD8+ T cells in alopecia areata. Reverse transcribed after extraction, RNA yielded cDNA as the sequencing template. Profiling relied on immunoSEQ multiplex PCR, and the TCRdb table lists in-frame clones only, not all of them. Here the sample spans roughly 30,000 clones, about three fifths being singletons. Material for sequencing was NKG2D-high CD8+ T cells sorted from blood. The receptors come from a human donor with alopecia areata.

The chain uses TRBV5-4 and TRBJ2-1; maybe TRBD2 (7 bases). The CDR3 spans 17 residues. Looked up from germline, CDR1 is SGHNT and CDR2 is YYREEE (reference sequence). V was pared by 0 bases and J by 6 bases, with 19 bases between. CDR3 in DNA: TGTGCCAGCAGCTTGGCCTTTGGGGGGGCTAGCTTCAATGAGCAGTTCTTC. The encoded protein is CASSLAFGGASFNEQFF.

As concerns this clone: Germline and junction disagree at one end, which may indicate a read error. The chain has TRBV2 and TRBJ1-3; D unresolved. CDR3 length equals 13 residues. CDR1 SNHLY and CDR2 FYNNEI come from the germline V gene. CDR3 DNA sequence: TGTGCCAGCCGTGACGGAACTGGAAACACCATATATTTT. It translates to CASRDGTGNTIYF.

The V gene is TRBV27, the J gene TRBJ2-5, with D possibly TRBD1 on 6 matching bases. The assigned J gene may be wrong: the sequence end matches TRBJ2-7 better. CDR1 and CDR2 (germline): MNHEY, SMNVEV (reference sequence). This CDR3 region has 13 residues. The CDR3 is CASSADYRVEQYF. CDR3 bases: TGTGCCAGCAGTGCCGATTACAGGGTCGAGCAGTACTTC.

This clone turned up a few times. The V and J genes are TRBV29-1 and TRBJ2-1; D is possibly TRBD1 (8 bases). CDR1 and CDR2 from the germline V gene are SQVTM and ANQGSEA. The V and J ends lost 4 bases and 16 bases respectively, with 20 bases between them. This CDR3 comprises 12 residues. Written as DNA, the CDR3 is TGCAGCGTTGCACAGGGGGAAGGGACTAAATTCTTC. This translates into CSVAQGEGTKFF.

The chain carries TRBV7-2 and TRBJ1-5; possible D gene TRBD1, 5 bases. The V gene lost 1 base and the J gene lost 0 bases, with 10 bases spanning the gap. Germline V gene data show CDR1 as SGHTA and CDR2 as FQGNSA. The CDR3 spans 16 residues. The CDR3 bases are TGTGCCAGCAGCTTAGTGGGGCGGGGTAGCAATCAGCCCCAGCATTTT. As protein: CASSLVGRGSNQPQHF.

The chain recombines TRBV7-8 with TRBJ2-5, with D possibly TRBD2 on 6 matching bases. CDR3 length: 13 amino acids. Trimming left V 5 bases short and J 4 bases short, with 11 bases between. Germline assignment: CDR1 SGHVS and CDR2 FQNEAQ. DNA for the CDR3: TGTGCCAGCAGCCCACTGGGGGGAGAGACCCAGTACTTC. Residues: CASSPLGGETQYF.

The CDR3 sequence is CASSPGTATNEKLFF. The CDR3 region has the DNA TGTGCCAGCAGCCCAGGGACAGCAACTAATGAAAAACTGTTTTTT. The genes are TRBV7-6 and TRBJ1-4, with 7 bases that match TRBD1. The CDR3 is made up of 15 amino acids. V lost 5 bases to trimming and J lost 0 bases; unmatched junction nucleotides: 3. Germline CDR1 is SGHVS and CDR2 is FNYEAQ.

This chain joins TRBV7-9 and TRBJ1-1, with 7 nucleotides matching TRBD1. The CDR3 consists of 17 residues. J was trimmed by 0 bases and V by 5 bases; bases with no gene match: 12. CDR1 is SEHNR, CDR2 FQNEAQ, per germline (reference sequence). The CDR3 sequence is CASSASPGTEMNTEAFF. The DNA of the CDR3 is TGTGCCAGCAGCGCCAGCCCCGGGACAGAGATGAACACTGAAGCTTTCTTT.

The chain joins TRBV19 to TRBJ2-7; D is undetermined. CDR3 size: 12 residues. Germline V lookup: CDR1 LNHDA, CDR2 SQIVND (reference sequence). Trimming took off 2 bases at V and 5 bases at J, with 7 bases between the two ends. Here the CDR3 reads CASSIFGDEQYF. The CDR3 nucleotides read TGTGCCAGTAGTATATTTGGGGACGAGCAGTACTTC.

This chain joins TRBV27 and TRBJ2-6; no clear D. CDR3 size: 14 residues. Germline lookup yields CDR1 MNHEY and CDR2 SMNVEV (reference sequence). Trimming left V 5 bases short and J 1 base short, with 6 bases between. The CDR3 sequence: CASSIGSGANVLTF. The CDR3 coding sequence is TGTGCCAGCAGTATCGGTTCTGGGGCCAACGTCCTGACTTTC.